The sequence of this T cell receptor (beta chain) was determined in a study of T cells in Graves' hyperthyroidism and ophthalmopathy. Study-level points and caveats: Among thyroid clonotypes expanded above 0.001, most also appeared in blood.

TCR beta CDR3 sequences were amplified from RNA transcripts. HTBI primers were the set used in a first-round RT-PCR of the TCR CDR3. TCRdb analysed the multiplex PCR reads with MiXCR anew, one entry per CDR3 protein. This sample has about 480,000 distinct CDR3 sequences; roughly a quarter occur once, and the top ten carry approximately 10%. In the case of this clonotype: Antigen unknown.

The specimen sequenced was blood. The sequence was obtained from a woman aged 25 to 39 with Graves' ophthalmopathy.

The CDR3 here is CASSPGGQGRRQPQHF. Written as DNA, the CDR3 is TGTGCCAGCAGCCCTGGAGGACAGGGACGGCGGCAGCCCCAGCATTTT. The chain couples TRBV11-1 to TRBJ1-5, with 8 bases matching TRBD1. The CDR3 consists of 16 residues. J gave up 7 bases and V 5 bases, and 13 bases lay outside the gene matches. Germline V gene lookup returns CDR1 SGHAT and CDR2 FQDESV (reference sequence). The full variable domain, in which reference TRBV11-1 and TRBJ1-5 provide the parts outside the CDR3, is EAEVAQSPRYKITEKSQAVAFWCDPISGHATLYWYRQILGQGPELLVQFQDESVVDDSQLPKDRFSAERLKGVDSTLKIQPAELGDSAMYLCASSPGGQGRRQPQHFGDGTRLSIL.